This T cell receptor (beta chain) was obtained from a study of response to subunit inactivated influenza vaccine. Whole-study findings and limits: The authors put forward the suggestion that each seasonal influenza vaccination may bring in only a limited number of new T cells.

This clonotype has more than one count but fewer than ten. Its antigen is as yet unknown. With 8 bases removed from V and 6 bases from J, the gap between germline ends came to 11 bases. The CDR3 covers 12 residues. The germline CDR1 and CDR2 sequences are KGHSH and LQKENI. Each CDR3 protein is one row after TCRdb ran MiXCR on the RT-PCR reads. The sample has roughly 760,000 distinct CDR3 sequences, roughly 20% seen once; the top ten hold roughly a tenth. The input for sequencing was PBMCs from blood, taken 5 days after vaccination. The rearrangement joins TRBV18 to TRBJ2-1; D unclear. The TCR comes from a man in his forties or fifties who received an inactivated influenza vaccine. The CDR3 protein is CASSPLSNEQFF. CDR3 sequence (DNA): TGTGCCAGCAGCCCACTATCCAATGAGCAGTTCTTC. The variable domain in full, completed from reference TRBV18 and TRBJ2-1, reads NAGVMQNPRHLVRRRGQEARLRCSPMKGHSHVYWYRQLPEEGLKFMVYLQKENIIDESGMPKERFSAEFPKEGPSILRIQQVVRGDSAAYFCASSPLSNEQFFGPGTRLTVL.